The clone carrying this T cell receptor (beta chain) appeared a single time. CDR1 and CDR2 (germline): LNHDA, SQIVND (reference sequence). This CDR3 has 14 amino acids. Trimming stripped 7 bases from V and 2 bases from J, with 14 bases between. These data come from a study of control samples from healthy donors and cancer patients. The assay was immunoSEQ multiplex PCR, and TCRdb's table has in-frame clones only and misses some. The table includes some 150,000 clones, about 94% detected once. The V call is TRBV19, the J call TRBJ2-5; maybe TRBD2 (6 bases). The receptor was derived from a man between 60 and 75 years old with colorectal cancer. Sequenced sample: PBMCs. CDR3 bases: TGTGCCAGTACTAGCGCGGTTTCACAAGAGACCCAGTACTTC. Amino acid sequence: CASTSAVSQETQYF.